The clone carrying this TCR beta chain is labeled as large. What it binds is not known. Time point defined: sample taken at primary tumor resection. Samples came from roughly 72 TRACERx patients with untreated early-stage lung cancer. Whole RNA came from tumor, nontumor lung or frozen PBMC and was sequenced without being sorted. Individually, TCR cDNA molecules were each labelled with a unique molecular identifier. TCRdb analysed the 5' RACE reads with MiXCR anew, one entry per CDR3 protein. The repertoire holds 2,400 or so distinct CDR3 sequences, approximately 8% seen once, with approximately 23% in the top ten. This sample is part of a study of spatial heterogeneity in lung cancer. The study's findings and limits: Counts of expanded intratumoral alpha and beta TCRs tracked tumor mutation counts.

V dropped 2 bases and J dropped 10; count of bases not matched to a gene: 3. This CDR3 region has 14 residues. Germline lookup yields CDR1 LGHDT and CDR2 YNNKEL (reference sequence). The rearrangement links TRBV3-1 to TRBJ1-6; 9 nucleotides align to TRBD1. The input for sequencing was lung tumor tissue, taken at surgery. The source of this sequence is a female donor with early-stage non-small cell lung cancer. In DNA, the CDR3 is TGTGCCAGCAGCCAACGACAGGGGGTATCACCCCTCCACTTT. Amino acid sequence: CASSQRQGVSPLHF.